These 10 T cell receptor beta chains came from one sample sequenced in a study of blood T cell repertoires in COVID-19 (dated by TCRdb to 2018 to 2020). The protocol used for the library was the immunoSEQ multiplex PCR assay. The source is immuneACCESS, and TCRdb retained only in-frame sequences with V and J called. Part of the clones is not carried over; for the studies checked, unresolved V genes explain less than half of this, and the remainder is unexplained. Across this sample there are some 80,000 clones, with almost 85% seen only once. The ten largest clonotypes hold roughly 12% of the sample. Sequencing input: peripheral blood. Receptor source: an elderly man with acute or convalescent COVID-19.

This clone was recorded a few times. The V call is TRBV30, the J call TRBJ1-2; D may be TRBD1 (6 bases). Trimming took 0 bases from V and 6 from J, leaving 11 bases between them. CDR1 and CDR2 (germline): GTSNPN, SVGIG (reference sequence). The CDR3 extends over 13 amino acids. The DNA for the CDR3 is TGTGCCTGGAGTGTCGGCAGGGGCCATGGCTACACCTTC. It specifies CAWSVGRGHGYTF.

This rearrangement joins TRBV5-1 to TRBJ1-1; no clear D gene. This CDR3 region has 13 residues. Trimming cost V 4 bases and J 5 bases, with 12 bases left between them. Germline V gives CDR1 SGHRS, CDR2 YFSETQ. The CDR3 sequence is CASSPMRGTEAFF. The CDR3 bases are TGCGCCAGCAGCCCCATGAGAGGAACTGAAGCTTTCTTT.

This clone has just a few counts. In DNA form, the CDR3 reads TGTGCCAGCAGCTGGATGGGGCAGCAAGAGACCCAGTACTTC. Translation gives CASSWMGQQETQYF. The V gene is TRBV5-5, the J gene TRBJ2-5; D is possibly TRBD1 (5 bases). Looked up from germline, CDR1 is SGHKS and CDR2 is YYEKEE (reference sequence). Trimming stripped 3 bases from V and 2 bases from J, with 11 bases between. There are 14 residues in the CDR3.

The V gene is TRBV18, the J gene TRBJ1-1; 9 bases are a match to TRBD1. CDR3 length equals 14 residues. After removal of 3 bases from V and 5 bases from J, the junction contained 4 bases not matched to a gene. The germline V gene has CDR1 KGHSH and CDR2 LQKENI. Here the CDR3 reads CASSPGQGRTEAFF. The CDR3 region has the DNA TGTGCCAGCTCACCTGGACAGGGGCGGACTGAAGCTTTCTTT.

The J gene is TRBJ2-1, the V gene TRBV4-1; 8 bases agree with TRBD1. This CDR3 comprises 18 residues. V trimming: 0 bases; J trimming: 7 bases; junction bases outside the gene matches: 14. Germline lookup yields CDR1 MGHRA and CDR2 YSYEKL. The CDR3 here is CASSQDGRSGQGGNEQFF. CDR3 nucleotide sequence: TGCGCCAGCAGCCAAGATGGGAGGAGTGGACAGGGTGGGAATGAGCAGTTCTTC.

The chain carries TRBV9 and TRBJ1-3; D remains ambiguous. The CDR3 is 15 amino acids. Trimming shortened V by 6 bases and J by 2 bases, and 15 bases separated the two germline ends. Germline lookup yields CDR1 SGDLS and CDR2 YYNGEE. This CDR3 reads CASTPLHGAGNTIYF. As DNA, the CDR3 is TGTGCCAGCACCCCCCTGCACGGTGCTGGAAACACCATATATTTT.

V gene TRBV19 combines with J gene TRBJ1-2; no clear D. Trimming pared 4 bases from V and 4 bases from J, leaving 10 bases between. Germline lookup yields CDR1 LNHDA and CDR2 SQIVND (reference sequence). The CDR3 covers 13 residues. The DNA for the CDR3 is TGTGCCAGTAGTAACCGGGAGGCCTATGGCTACACCTTC. Translation gives CASSNREAYGYTF.

The chain has TRBV2 and TRBJ2-1, with 10 nucleotides matching TRBD2. CDR3 size: 17 residues. CDR1 and CDR2 (germline): SNHLY, FYNNEI. The junction had 8 bases not matched to a gene; V was cut back by 6 bases and J by 0 bases. The CDR3 loop is CASSTSGDGYSYNEQFF. The DNA for the CDR3 is TGTGCCAGCAGCACTAGCGGGGACGGTTACTCCTACAATGAGCAGTTCTTC. Using reference TRBV2 and TRBJ2-1 for the parts outside the CDR3, the full variable domain is EPEVTQTPSHQVTQMGQEVILRCVPISNHLYFYWYRQILGQKVEFLVSFYNNEISEKSEIFDDQFSVERPDGSNFTLKIRSTKLEDSAMYFCASSTSGDGYSYNEQFFGPGTRLTVL.

The chain recombines TRBV5-4 with TRBJ2-1, with unresolved D. V was shortened by 0 bases and J by 9 bases, with 10 bases between the two germline ends. Germline CDR1 is SGHNT and CDR2 is YYREEE (reference sequence). The CDR3 loop spans 13 amino acids. The CDR3 protein is CASSLAERSEQFF. The DNA of the CDR3 is TGTGCCAGCAGCTTGGCCGAGAGGAGTGAGCAGTTCTTC.

This rearrangement joins TRBV29-1 to TRBJ1-3; D gene unclear. V was clipped by 3 bases and J by 4 bases, with 10 bases between them. The CDR3 consists of 13 residues. The germline CDR1 and CDR2 sequences are SQVTM and ANQGSEA. As DNA, the CDR3 is TGCAGCGTTGACGGGGAAGCAGGAAACACCATATATTTT. Amino acids: CSVDGEAGNTIYF.